Reported below is one TCR beta chain. The germline gene is not matched at one end of the junction; a read error may be the cause. The source of the sample is a study of blood T cells in healthy people across ages. Using a J-beta primer mix together with a sample-barcoded 5' primer, a second PCR was run for roughly 7 to 11 cycles. TCRdb reprocessed the 5' RACE reads via MiXCR and lists one record per CDR3 protein. The data hold 790,000 or so distinct CDR3 sequences, with about half observed a single time. Sequencing was performed on blood. This clonotype originated in a man older than 75 in good health.

This CDR3 is CANSQLSGRSSYEQYF. CDR3 nucleotide sequence: TGTGCCAACAGCCAACTTAGCGGGAGGAGTTCCTACGAGCAGTACTTC. The chain combines TRBV4-2 with TRBJ2-7; TRBD2 matches at 10 bases. This CDR3 has 16 amino acids. Germline-derived CDR1 and CDR2 are LGHNA and YNFKEQ.